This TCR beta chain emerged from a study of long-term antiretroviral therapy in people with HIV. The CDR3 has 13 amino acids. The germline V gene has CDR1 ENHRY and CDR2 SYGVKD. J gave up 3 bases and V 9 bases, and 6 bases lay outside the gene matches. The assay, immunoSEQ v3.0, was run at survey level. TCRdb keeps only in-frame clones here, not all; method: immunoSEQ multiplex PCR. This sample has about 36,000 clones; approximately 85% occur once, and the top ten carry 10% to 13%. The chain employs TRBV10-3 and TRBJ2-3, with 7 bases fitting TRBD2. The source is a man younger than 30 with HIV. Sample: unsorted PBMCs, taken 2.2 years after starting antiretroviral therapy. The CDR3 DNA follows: TGTGCCATAATGCGGGGGTCTACAGATACGCAGTATTTT. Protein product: CAIMRGSTDTQYF.